These T cell receptor beta chains were read from a single sample in a study of blood T cell repertoires in COVID-19. Repertoires were generated with immunoSEQ multiplex PCR, while TCRdb's copy carries only in-frame clones and drops some. Altogether approximately 260,000 clones are present, under 90% being singletons, with the ten largest covering roughly 2.1%. The sample was peripheral blood. All receptors come from a man over 45 with acute or convalescent COVID-19. Each CDR3 is given with its conserved first and last residue. The D gene is left open where the match is weak. The listing skips clone size in some rows; elsewhere it reads once, few, many or a size class.

j_call,d_call,v_call,clone_size,cdr3_aa,cdr3_nt
TRBJ1-5,TRBD1,TRBV6-4,.,CASSEAGQGPQHF,TGTGCCAGCAGTGAGGCGGGACAGGGGCCCCAGCATTTT
TRBJ2-3,TRBD2,TRBV5-1,.,CASSLAGGPDTQYF,TGCGCCAGCAGCTTGGCGGGGGGGCCAGATACGCAGTATTTT
TRBJ1-5,TRBD1,TRBV4-1,.,CASSQGHRDRIIHF,TGCGCCAGCAGCCAAGGGCACCGGGACAGGATTATACATTTT
TRBJ1-5,TRBD1,TRBV9,.,CASSASGGRNQPQHF,TGTGCCAGCAGCGCTTCAGGGGGCCGCAATCAGCCCCAGCATTTT
TRBJ1-1,.,TRBV6-5,.,CASSYTGGNTEAFF,TGTGCCAGCAGTTACACGGGGGGGAACACTGAAGCTTTCTTT
TRBJ2-7,.,TRBV5-1,.,CASSLERVSYEQYF,TGCGCCAGCAGCTTGGAGAGGGTTTCCTACGAGCAGTACTTC
TRBJ2-3,.,TRBV6-5,.,CASSYSQTSTDTQYF,TGTGCCAGCAGTTACAGCCAGACTAGCACAGATACGCAGTATTTT
TRBJ1-2,TRBD1,TRBV18,.,CASSPGTGPNYGYTF,TGTGCCAGCTCACCAGGGACAGGGCCTAACTATGGCTACACCTTC
TRBJ2-7,.,TRBV12-3/TRBV12-4,many,CASSLSLAYEQYF,TGTGCCAGCAGTTTAAGTCTAGCCTACGAGCAGTACTTC
TRBJ1-4,TRBD1,TRBV11-2,.,CASSLSLGQGAEKLFF,TGTGCCAGCAGCCTGTCCCTTGGACAGGGGGCGGAAAAACTGTTTTTT
TRBJ1-2,TRBD1,TRBV3-1/TRBV3-2,few,CASSPMTGAGGYTF,TGTGCCAGCAGCCCCATGACAGGGGCGGGGGGCTACACCTTC
TRBJ1-1,TRBD1,TRBV30,once,CAWGRQGLEAFF,TGTGCCTGGGGCAGACAGGGTCTTGAAGCTTTCTTT
TRBJ2-7,TRBD1,TRBV3-1/TRBV3-2,.,CASSQWTGDEGEQYF,TGTGCCAGCAGCCAATGGACAGGTGATGAAGGCGAGCAGTACTTC
TRBJ2-7,TRBD1,TRBV11-2,.,CASSLGTGRSYEQYF,TGTGCCAGCAGCTTAGGGACAGGGAGATCCTACGAGCAGTACTTC
TRBJ2-7,TRBD1,TRBV14,.,CASSQDLTGQWVEQYF,TGTGCCAGCAGCCAAGATCTGACAGGGCAGTGGGTCGAGCAGTACTTC
TRBJ1-4,.,TRBV12-2,.,CASRPPLPQGRDEKLFF,TGTGCAAGTCGCCCCCCCTTGCCACAGGGAAGAGACGAAAAACTGTTTTTT
TRBJ1-4,TRBD1,TRBV5-1,many,CASSSRQGMGEKLFF,TGCGCCAGCAGCTCGAGACAGGGGATGGGGGAAAAACTGTTTTTT
TRBJ2-1,.,TRBV7-8,.,CASSCDPRTRVYEQFF,TGTGCCAGCAGCTGCGATCCCCGCACCAGGGTCTATGAGCAGTTCTTC
TRBJ2-2,.,TRBV18,.,CASSPQASRNTGELFF,TGTGCCAGCTCACCGCAGGCTAGCAGAAACACCGGGGAGCTGTTTTTT
TRBJ1-6,.,TRBV5-1,once,CASSLEMSSYNSPLHF,TGCGCCAGCAGCTTGGAGATGAGCTCCTATAATTCACCCCTCCACTTT